This note documents a single TCR beta chain sequence. There were at least 5 micrograms of total RNA extracted from every sample. CDR3 length equals 14 residues. V dropped 0 bases and J dropped 9 bases, with 12 bases sitting between them. Germline V gene lookup returns CDR1 LGHNA and CDR2 YSLEER. This specimen belongs to a study of blood T cells in healthy people across ages. The wider study: Every two T cells gave about one barcoded beta molecule via template switching.

Through a sample-barcoded 5' primer and a J-beta primer mix, a second PCR was run for about 6 to 11 cycles. TCRdb processed the 5' RACE reads anew with MiXCR; each CDR3 protein has one entry. The profile shows 1.5 million to 2 million distinct CDR3 sequences, 49% of them singletons. The specimen sequenced was blood. The rearrangement uses TRBV4-3 and TRBJ2-1, with a tentative D call TRBD2 (6 bases). This TCR came from a woman aged 40-49 years in good health. CDR3 sequence reads: CASSQEAGSREQFF. The CDR3 bases are TGCGCCAGCAGCCAAGAGGCGGGGAGTCGTGAGCAGTTCTTC.